This T cell receptor (beta chain) derives from a study of cytomegalovirus exposure and HLA in healthy donors. For the study at large: Assignment to the Caucasian-associated ancestry cluster applied to 75% to 85% of the approximately 390 genotyped donors.

Findings and limits, study-wide: Later analysis identified a missense DCLRE1C variant that was linked to TCR beta V- and J-gene trimming. Despite most TCR sequences being rare, some public TCRs occurred in many donors.

The CDR3 is 13 residues long. V was shortened by 2 bases and J by 5 bases, with 7 bases between the two germline ends. The germline gives CDR1 SGHRS, CDR2 YFSETQ. About this clone: The antigen is not known.

In the PCR, 60 Vbeta and 13 Jbeta primers were used. Clones were read by immunoSEQ multiplex PCR, and TCRdb kept only the in-frame ones, dropping some. Here the sample spans around 200,000 clones, roughly 85% being singletons. V gene TRBV5-1 combines with J gene TRBJ2-2; no firm D call. The source material was PBMCs. The sequence was collected from a woman in her forties or fifties in good health and CMV-seronegative. CDR3 amino acids: CASSFAETGELFF. In DNA form, the CDR3 reads TGCGCCAGCAGCTTCGCCGAGACCGGGGAGCTGTTTTTT.